Detailed here is one TCR beta chain. Its recognized antigen is unknown. No much larger clonotype is one base removed from it; base qualities were not supplied. The data originate from a study of shared clonotypes between healthy human individuals (dated by TCRdb to the early 2020s). Some background on the complete study: The cohort included three men and a couple of women between 18 and 49 years of age. To increase sequencing depth and limit assay-specific biases, different laboratories used diverse techniques to prepare libraries and sequence TCR repertoires. Blood TCR repertoires of several healthy adults were deeply sequenced to estimate repertoire size and the extent of clonotype sharing between individuals. Each donor's leukapheresis produced roughly between roughly 0.85 and 10 billion PBMCs. General conclusions and limits of the study: Based on pairwise subsampling, the degree of clonotype sharing among donors was expected to be affected by sequencing depth. Sampling was restricted to blood, and TCR repertoires in tissue are likely to differ from TCR repertoires in blood. Because the study included only a small number of donors, the genetic and exposure-history diversity represented was limited.

Its CDR3 holds 12 amino acids, cysteine through phenylalanine. Of all the DNA, just the CDR3 is kept, 36 bases in frame from base 1. Looking up the germline V gene (reference sequence) yields CDR1 SGHNT and CDR2 YYREEE. V is pared back by 4 bases and J by 8 bases, with 11 bases lying between the germline termini. TCR CDR3 regions were amplified from genomic DNA by multiplex PCR using the deep immunoSEQ assay. Extracted genomic DNA from each cell subset was spread evenly across all wells of several immunoSEQ 96-well plates, with each plate serving as a replicate. Each replicate PCR for unsorted PBMC received about 310 ng genomic DNA, equal to approximately 30,000 T cell genomes. Unsorted PBMC genomic DNA was sequenced across ten immunoSEQ deep assay plates. Purified libraries were quantified with a Qubit 3.0 fluorometer, sized on a Bioanalyzer 2100, and re-quantified with the KAPA Library Quantification kit. Each immunoSEQ 96-well plate was sequenced on its own single-read 150-cycle Illumina NextSeq 550 flow cell. The original methods were these. Because only junctional sequences without quality scores were contained in the immunoSEQ output, filtering matching that applied to full-length reads could not be performed. Sequences were annotated with PyIR, a Python wrapper for IgBLAST v1.9, using IMGT germline references to assign V/J genes and CDR3. Reads were removed for weak V/J assignments (E-value above 1e-6), missing CDR3, stop codons, out-of-frame junctions, or ambiguous translated residues. V3J clonotypes were defined as sequences sharing the same inferred V gene, J gene, and CDR3 amino acid sequence. Percentage overlap between repertoires was calculated by dividing the number of shared unique clonotypes by the size of the smaller repertoire. Three approaches were used to assess repertoire richness: RTK rarefaction, the Chao1 estimator, and Recon v2.1 estimates of unobserved clonotypes. The table comes from immuneACCESS by way of TCRdb, which keeps in-frame sequences with V and J called. Part of the clones is missing from these tables; in studies checked, under half for an unresolved V gene and the rest for unknown reasons. That table supplies the V and J calls and clone size; D and trimming were determined from the DNA. This sample holds approximately 480,000 clones; around 79% were observed only once. The ten biggest clones cover roughly an eighth of the sample.

Donors were healthy HIV-negative adults with no recently reported acute infections or vaccinations. Every donor was a Caucasian adult living in Nashville, Tennessee, USA. For unsorted samples, 85 million to 100 million PBMCs were counted, and genomic DNA was extracted using the QIAamp DNA Blood Mini kit. After blood collection by leukapheresis, PBMCs were isolated using Ficoll-Histopaque density gradient centrifugation and then cryopreserved in the vapor phase of liquid nitrogen. The clonotype originates from a middle-aged woman in good health. Some clones in this sample may be carry-over from other donors' samples. The chain is assembled from TRBV5-4 and TRBJ2-3; matching of 5 bases hints at TRBD2 as the D gene. The source material was PBMCs. Read as DNA, the sequence is TGTGCCAGCAGCCGAGACTATGGTACGCAGTATTTT. Translated, this is CASSRDYGTQYF.